These 18 T cell receptor beta chains came from one sample sequenced in a study of blood T cell repertoires in COVID-19. TCRdb's copy holds only in-frame clones and misses some; the assay was immunoSEQ multiplex PCR. The data contain 200,000 or so clones, about 88% of them singletons. Input material: peripheral blood. Receptors originate from a man aged 50-59 years who had recovered from COVID-19.

Details on this clone: Other DNA variants within this sample encode the same CDR3. V is TRBV15 and J is TRBJ1-5; D may be TRBD1 (5 bases). V lost 0 bases and J lost 2, with 5 bases in between. Looked up from germline, CDR1 is LNHNV and CDR2 is YYDKDF (reference sequence). This CDR3 comprises 14 residues. The CDR3 nucleotides read TGTGCCACCAGCAGAGACAGGGGCAATCAGCCCCAGCATTTT. As protein: CATSRDRGNQPQHF.

The rearrangement joins TRBV7-8 to TRBJ1-6; maybe TRBD1 (6 bases). This CDR3 comprises 15 residues. V was clipped by 4 bases and J by 5 bases, with 12 bases between them. Germline CDR1 is SGHVS and CDR2 is FQNEAQ. CDR3 sequence reads: CASSWEGGDNSPLHF. Written as DNA, the CDR3 is TGTGCCAGCAGCTGGGAGGGGGGCGATAATTCACCCCTCCACTTT.

The rearrangement links TRBV28 to TRBJ2-7; TRBD1 matches at 10 bases. The trim removed 5 bases at V and 4 bases at J, leaving 5 bases unmatched. Per germline, CDR1 MDHEN and CDR2 SYDVKM. The CDR3 loop spans 14 amino acids. CDR3 DNA: TGTGCCAGCAGTGACAGGGGGCCAAAATACGAGCAGTACTTC. Amino acid sequence: CASSDRGPKYEQYF. The variable domain in full, completed from reference TRBV28 and TRBJ2-7, reads DVKVTQSSRYLVKRTGEKVFLECVQDMDHENMFWYRQDPGLGLRLIYFSYDVKMKEKGDIPEGYSVSREKKERFSLILESASTNQTSMYLCASSDRGPKYEQYFGPGTRLTVT.

The rearrangement uses TRBV5-5 and TRBJ1-1; D is ambiguous. CDR3 size: 13 residues. Trimming took 6 bases from V and 1 from J, leaving 10 bases between them. CDR1 is SGHKS and CDR2 is YYEKEE in the germline V gene (reference sequence). The DNA for the CDR3 is TGTGCCAGCATCGAGCATTGGAACACTGAAGCTTTCTTT. Amino acid sequence: CASIEHWNTEAFF.

V is TRBV27 and J is TRBJ2-2, with D perhaps matching TRBD1 (5 bases). Germline loops: CDR1 MNHEY, CDR2 SMNVEV (reference sequence). The CDR3 is 14 amino acids. V lost 3 bases and J lost 6, with 11 bases in between. The CDR3 DNA is TGTGCCAGCAGTTTGGGCTGGACACCCGGGGAGCTGTTTTTT. This gives the protein CASSLGWTPGELFF.

The chain combines TRBV9 with TRBJ2-1; D is undetermined. V was clipped by 3 bases and J by 4 bases, with 8 bases between them. CDR1 is SGDLS, CDR2 YYNGEE, per germline. The CDR3 consists of 13 residues. The DNA of the CDR3 is TGTGCCAGCAGCGAATCGGTATACAATGAGCAGTTCTTC. As protein: CASSESVYNEQFF. The whole variable domain, remainder taken from reference TRBV9 and TRBJ2-1, is DSGVTQTPKHLITATGQRVTLRCSPRSGDLSVYWYQQSLDQGLQFLIQYYNGEERAKGNILERFSAQQFPDLHSELNLSSLELGDSALYFCASSESVYNEQFFGPGTRLTVL.

V is TRBV21-1 and J is TRBJ1-1. TRBV21-1 is a documented pseudogene. The CDR3 totals 13 residues. For the CDR3, the DNA is TGTGCCAGCAGTCAAGGGGGGGACACTGAAGCTTTCTTT. Translated: CASSQGGDTEAFF.

The rearrangement links TRBV6-4 to TRBJ2-1; 7 positions match TRBD2. The length of the CDR3 is 15 residues. Germline V gives CDR1 MRHNA, CDR2 SNTAGT. With V trimmed by 4 bases and J by 4 bases, 7 bases remained unmatched. The CDR3 here is CASSATSADYNEQFF. The DNA for the CDR3 is TGTGCCAGCAGTGCCACTAGCGCCGATTACAATGAGCAGTTCTTC.

The V gene is TRBV5-1, the J gene TRBJ1-2; 8 nucleotides match TRBD1. The CDR3 runs to 14 residues. Germline CDR1 SGHRS, CDR2 YFSETQ. The trim removed 4 bases at V and 7 bases at J, leaving 9 bases unmatched. The CDR3 DNA follows: TGCGCCAGCAGCCTCGACAGGGGCCTGGCTGGCTACACCTTC. Translated, it gives CASSLDRGLAGYTF.

The CDR3 nucleotides are TGTGCCAGCAGCGGCCGGACAGGGGCTGGGGCCGGGGAGCTGTTTTTT. Protein sequence: CASSGRTGAGAGELFF. The rearrangement uses TRBV7-2 and TRBJ2-2; 9 nucleotides match TRBD1. Looked up from germline, CDR1 is SGHTA and CDR2 is FQGNSA. The V gene end was trimmed by 5 bases and the J gene end by 6 bases; junction bases not matched to a gene: 10. The CDR3 runs to 16 residues. The complete variable domain, with remaining parts taken from reference TRBV7-2 and TRBJ2-2, reads GAGVSQSPSNKVTEKGKDVELRCDPISGHTALYWYRQSLGQGLEFLIYFQGNSAPDKSGLPSDRFSAERTGGSVSTLTIQRTQQEDSAVYLCASSGRTGAGAGELFFGEGSRLTVL.

J is TRBJ2-3 and V is TRBV25-1; a possible D gene is TRBD2 (5 bases). V dropped 8 bases and J dropped 4 bases, with 16 bases sitting between them. Germline V CDR1 and CDR2: MGHDK, SYGVNS. This CDR3 comprises 14 residues. CDR3: CASPVPERPDTQYF. The CDR3 DNA sequence: TGTGCCAGCCCAGTGCCGGAGCGGCCAGATACGCAGTATTTT. The entire variable domain, with the rest obtained from reference TRBV25-1 and TRBJ2-3, is as follows: EADIYQTPRYLVIGTGKKITLECSQTMGHDKMYWYQQDPGMELHLIHYSYGVNSTEKGDLSSESTVSRIRTEHFPLTLESARPSHTSQYLCASPVPERPDTQYFGPGTRLTVL.

V is TRBV7-9 and J is TRBJ2-5; 7 bases agree with TRBD1. The CDR3 totals 15 residues. The germline gives CDR1 SEHNR, CDR2 FQNEAQ (reference sequence). Losses at the gene ends were 3 bases for V and 0 bases for J; bases not matched to a gene: 4. The DNA of the CDR3 is TGTGCCAGCAGCTTCCCGACAGGGTACCAAGAGACCCAGTACTTC. Protein product: CASSFPTGYQETQYF.

The CDR3 DNA reads as TGCAGCGGCTACAGGGGGAACACTGAAGCTTTCTTT. Its protein product is CSGYRGNTEAFF. V usage is TRBV29-1 and J usage is TRBJ1-1; 7 positions match TRBD1. Unmatched junction bases numbered 3, after V lost 7 bases and J lost 1 base. Germline assignment: CDR1 SQVTM and CDR2 ANQGSEA. The CDR3 has 12 amino acids.

This clone was observed a single time. The V and J genes are TRBV6-2 or TRBV6-3 and TRBJ2-7; the match to TRBD1 covers 8 bases. V lost 0 bases, J lost 2 bases, and 3 bases stayed unmatched. This CDR3 comprises 15 residues. Germline V gene lookup returns CDR1 MNHEY and CDR2 SVGEGT. CDR3 sequence reads: CASSYSNRGAYEQYF. The CDR3 region has the DNA TGTGCCAGCAGTTACTCGAACAGGGGGGCCTACGAGCAGTACTTC.

This rearrangement joins TRBV11-2 to TRBJ1-2; D not resolved. The CDR3 totals 11 residues. The germline V gene has CDR1 SGHAT and CDR2 FQNNGV. Trimming took off 4 bases at V and 4 bases at J, with 4 bases between the two ends. The CDR3 bases are TGTGCCAGCAGCTCAGTCTATGGCTACACCTTC. This codes for CASSSVYGYTF.

This clone occurred a few times. CDR3 region: CASSLVVGTRGNEQFF. The CDR3 nucleotides are TGCGCCAGCAGCTTGGTAGTGGGAACACGCGGGAATGAGCAGTTCTTC. This chain links TRBV5-1 with TRBJ2-1, with D perhaps matching TRBD2 (5 bases). V lost 0 bases to trimming and J lost 7 bases, with 17 bases between them. CDR3 length equals 16 residues. CDR1 and CDR2 (germline): SGHRS, YFSETQ.

This chain uses TRBV23-1 with TRBJ2-2; perhaps TRBD2 as D (6 bases). TRBV23-1 is filed as an ORF, its function uncertain. V gave up 6 bases and J gave up 8 bases, with 10 bases separating them. This CDR3 comprises 12 residues. As DNA, the CDR3 is TGCGCCAGCAGGACTAGTTCTGGGGAGCTGTTTTTT. Protein sequence: CASRTSSGELFF.

The chain uses TRBV7-2 and TRBJ2-2, with a weak D call TRBD1 (6 bases). This CDR3 has 18 amino acids. V was trimmed by 1 base and J by 5 bases, leaving 20 bases between them. CDR1 and CDR2 from the germline V gene are SGHTA and FQGNSA. CDR3 in amino acids: CASSLEYWGSRGTGELFF. CDR3 DNA sequence: TGTGCCAGCAGCTTAGAGTACTGGGGATCCAGGGGAACCGGGGAGCTGTTTTTT.